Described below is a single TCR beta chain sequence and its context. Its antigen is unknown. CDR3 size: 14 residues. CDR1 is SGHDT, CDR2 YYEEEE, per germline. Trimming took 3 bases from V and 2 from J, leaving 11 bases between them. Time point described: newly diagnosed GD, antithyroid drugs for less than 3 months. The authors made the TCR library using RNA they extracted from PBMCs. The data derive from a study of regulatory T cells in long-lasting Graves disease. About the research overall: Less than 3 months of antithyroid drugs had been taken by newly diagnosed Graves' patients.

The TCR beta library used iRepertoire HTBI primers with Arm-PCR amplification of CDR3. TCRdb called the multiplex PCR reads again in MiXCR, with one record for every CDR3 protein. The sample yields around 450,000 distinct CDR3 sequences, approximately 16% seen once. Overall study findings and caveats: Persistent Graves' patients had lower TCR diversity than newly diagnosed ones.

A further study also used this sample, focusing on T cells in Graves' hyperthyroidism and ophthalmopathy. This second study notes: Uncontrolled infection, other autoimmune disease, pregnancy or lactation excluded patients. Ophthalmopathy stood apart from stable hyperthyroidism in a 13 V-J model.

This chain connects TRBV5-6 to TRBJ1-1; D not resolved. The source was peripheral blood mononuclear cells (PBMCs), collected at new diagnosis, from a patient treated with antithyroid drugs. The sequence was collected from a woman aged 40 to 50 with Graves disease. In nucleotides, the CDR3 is TGTGCCAGCAGCTCCTCGGGAGCCAACACTGAAGCTTTCTTT. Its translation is CASSSSGANTEAFF.